This T cell receptor beta chain was sequenced in a study of blood T cell repertoires in COVID-19. Overall study context: The origin of the acute and convalescent COVID-19 samples was the United States, Italy and Spain. PBMCs, B-cell-depleted T cells, or T cells were the source of the cDNA or gDNA that made up the material.

Authors' methods: Amplification from reference gene primers served as the basis for estimated nucleated cell counts. Profiling relied on immunoSEQ multiplex PCR, and the TCRdb table lists in-frame clones only, not all of them. V and J calls and clone size follow that table, whereas D and trimming were derived from the DNA. Of some 260,000 clones listed, roughly 87% were seen once; the top ten hold about 3%. This TCR was sampled from a man aged 18 to 30 with active or convalescent COVID-19. The sequenced sample was peripheral blood.

The DNA of the CDR3 is TGTGCCAGCTCACCGCCAGGGTTAGCTAATGAAAAACTGTTTTTT. This sequence encodes CASSPPGLANEKLFF. The chain combines TRBV18 with TRBJ1-4, with D possibly TRBD1 on 5 matching bases. The CDR3 length is 15 residues. The V gene's germline CDR1 is KGHSH and CDR2 LQKENI. V was cut by 3 bases and J by 3 bases, with 11 bases left in between.